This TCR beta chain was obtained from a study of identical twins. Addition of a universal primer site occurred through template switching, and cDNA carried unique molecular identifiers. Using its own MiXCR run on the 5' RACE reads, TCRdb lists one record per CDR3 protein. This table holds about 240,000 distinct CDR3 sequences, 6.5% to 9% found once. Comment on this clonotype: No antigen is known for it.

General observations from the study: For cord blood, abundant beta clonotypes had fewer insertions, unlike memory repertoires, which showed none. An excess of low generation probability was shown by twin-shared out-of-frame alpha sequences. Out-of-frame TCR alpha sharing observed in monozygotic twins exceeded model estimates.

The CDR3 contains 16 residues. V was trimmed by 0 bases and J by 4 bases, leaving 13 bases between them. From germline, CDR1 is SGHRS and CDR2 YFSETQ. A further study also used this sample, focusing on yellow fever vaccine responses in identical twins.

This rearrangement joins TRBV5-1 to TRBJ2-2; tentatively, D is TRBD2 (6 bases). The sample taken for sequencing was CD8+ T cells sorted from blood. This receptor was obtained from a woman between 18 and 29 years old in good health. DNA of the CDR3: TGCGCCAGCAGCTTGGCGCTGGTAGCGGCCACCGGGGAGCTGTTTTTT. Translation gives CASSLALVAATGELFF.